The 9 T cell receptor beta chains below were found in one sample sequenced in a study of blood T cell repertoires in COVID-19. This table comes from immunoSEQ multiplex PCR, and its TCRdb copy is limited to in-frame clones, with some not included. The repertoire consists of tens of thousands of clones, with roughly 80% occurring once and the leading ten covering roughly 45%. The sequenced sample consisted of peripheral blood. Receptor source: a human donor in a cohort sampled during active COVID-19.

As concerns this clone: Germline is not matched at one junction end, which may reflect a read error. The gene calls are TRBV6-2 or TRBV6-3 and TRBJ2-1; D is possibly TRBD2 (6 bases). The CDR3 sequence is 12 residues long. Germline CDR1 reads MNHEY; CDR2 reads SVGEGT. As DNA, the CDR3 is TGTGCCAGCAGCCCACTCGGGGTAGCGGATGTCTTC. Encoded protein: CASSPLGVADVF.

V usage is TRBV4-3 and J usage is TRBJ2-7, with D perhaps TRBD1 (5 bases). The CDR3 has 15 amino acids. V lost 0 bases to trimming and J lost 3 bases, with 12 bases between them. Germline V gives CDR1 LGHNA, CDR2 YSLEER. In DNA form, the CDR3 reads TGCGCCAGCAGCCAAGAAGGGGATGGATTCTACGAGCAGTACTTC. It encodes CASSQEGDGFYEQYF.

V is TRBV6-4 and J is TRBJ1-1; D uncertain. V lost 4 bases and J 2 bases, leaving 8 bases between the germline ends. The germline V gene has CDR1 MRHNA and CDR2 SNTAGT. The length of the CDR3 is 13 residues. CDR3 in amino acids: CASSGQPNTEAFF. Written as DNA, the CDR3 is TGTGCCAGCAGTGGACAACCTAACACTGAAGCTTTCTTT.

The chain uses TRBV6-1 and TRBJ2-3; D is possibly TRBD2 (7 bases). The germline gives CDR1 MNHNS, CDR2 SASEGT. The V end was cut by 3 bases, the J end by 1 base, with 11 bases between. The CDR3 runs to 15 residues. The CDR3 bases are TGTGCCAGCAGTGATACAGGGAGGGGCACAGATACGCAGTATTTT. It is translated as CASSDTGRGTDTQYF.

This chain uses TRBV6-5 with TRBJ2-7; perhaps TRBD1 as D (5 bases). CDR3 length: 12 residues. CDR1 and CDR2 from the germline V gene are MNHEY and SVGAGI. V dropped 5 bases and J dropped 3 bases, with 8 bases sitting between them. CDR3 protein: CASSLDSYEQYF. CDR3 nucleotides: TGTGCCAGCAGTCTCGACAGCTACGAGCAGTACTTC.

The rearrangement links TRBV12-3 or TRBV12-4 to TRBJ1-2; D may be TRBD1 (5 bases). Trimming stripped 10 bases from V and 3 bases from J, with 12 bases between. This CDR3 has 12 amino acids. Here the CDR3 DNA reads TGTGCCACCGCGGGACGGCACTATGGCTACACCTTC. Translating it yields CATAGRHYGYTF.

This clone showed up just a few times. V is TRBV11-1 and J is TRBJ1-2; 7 positions match TRBD1. J lost 3 bases, V lost 5 bases, and 3 bases had no gene match. This CDR3 comprises 13 residues. Germline-derived CDR1 and CDR2 are SGHAT and FQDESV (reference sequence). The CDR3 sequence: CASSQGQYYGYTF. The CDR3 nucleotides read TGTGCCAGCAGCCAGGGACAGTACTATGGCTACACCTTC.

V usage is TRBV28 and J usage is TRBJ1-5; the match to TRBD1 covers 8 bases. The CDR3 length is 16 residues. The germline V gene has CDR1 MDHEN and CDR2 SYDVKM. V dropped 6 bases and J dropped 1; count of bases not matched to a gene: 8. The CDR3 DNA reads as TGTGCCAGCAGAACCTGGACAGGGAAGAGCAATCAGCCCCAGCATTTT. It codes for CASRTWTGKSNQPQHF.

This clone came up a few times. This chain connects TRBV11-2 to TRBJ2-7, with 7 bases matching TRBD2. Trimming at V came to 3 bases and at J to 0 bases, leaving 2 bases not matched to a gene. The CDR3 runs 14 residues. Germline V gene lookup returns CDR1 SGHAT and CDR2 FQNNGV. The CDR3 reads CASSLERGSYEQYF. The CDR3 DNA reads as TGTGCCAGCAGCTTGGAGCGGGGCTCCTACGAGCAGTACTTC.